The present T cell receptor (beta chain) was sequenced within a study of T-cell memory formation after mild COVID-19. Study-wide results and caveats: There was a balanced CD4/CD8 profile in clones contracting day 15 to 85, and later expanders leaned CD4+. CD4+ clones that contracted lay mainly in CM and EM; CD8+ ones lay in EMRA.

This clonotype was seen more than once but under ten times. What it binds is not known. The authors produced TCR alpha and TCR beta cDNA libraries with sample barcodes and UMIs by 5'RACE using constant-segment primers. One entry per CDR3 protein results from TCRdb running MiXCR on the 5' RACE reads. The sample contains 380,000 or so distinct CDR3 sequences, approximately 15% of which appear only once. What was sequenced was PBMCs or a T cell subset sorted from them (not recorded which). This TCR came from a man in his late teens or twenties who had mild COVID-19 (a few samples of this study predate the infection). Cell type and time point are not known.

The CDR3 coding sequence is TGTGCCAGCAGCCTGAATGGGGTTTGGGCCCAAGAGACCCAGTACTTC. Its protein is CASSLNGVWAQETQYF. This chain uses TRBV28 with TRBJ2-5; D call uncertain. V lost 6 bases and J lost 1, with 18 bases in between. The germline CDR1 and CDR2 sequences are MDHEN and SYDVKM. The CDR3 runs to 16 residues.